A single sample is the source of the 27 T cell receptor beta chains below, sequenced in a study of shared clonotypes between healthy human individuals. Profiled with immunoSEQ multiplex PCR; TCRdb holds only in-frame clones, not every one. The sample shows about 500,000 clones, approximately 77% of them seen only once. Material: PBMCs. The receptors here all came from a woman in her forties in good health. Some clones in this sample may be carry-over from other donors' samples.

The chain carries TRBV7-7 and TRBJ2-5, with a weak D call TRBD2 (5 bases). Trimming removed 3 bases from V and 5 bases from J, with 13 bases in between. CDR1 and CDR2 from the germline V gene are SSHAT and FNYEAQ (reference sequence). The CDR3 length is 14 residues. The CDR3 bases are TGTGCCAGCAGCTTCTCGACTGGCGGGGAGACCCAGTACTTC. Translating gives CASSFSTGGETQYF.

J is TRBJ2-5 and V is TRBV6-1; tentatively, D is TRBD1 (6 bases). Germline loops: CDR1 MNHNS, CDR2 SASEGT. This CDR3 region has 13 residues. V was shortened by 1 base and J by 14 bases, with 17 bases between the two germline ends. As DNA, the CDR3 is TGTGCCAGCAGTGAAGTCGTTGGGGACATGGGCTACTTC. This sequence encodes CASSEVVGDMGYF.

J is TRBJ2-1 and V is TRBV6-1, with TRBD1 identical over 12 bases. Germline V gene lookup returns CDR1 MNHNS and CDR2 SASEGT. The J segment lost 8 bases and the V segment lost 3 bases, leaving 8 bases of the junction unmatched. The length of the CDR3 is 16 residues. CDR3 residues: CASSEGTGGAVYEQFF. The CDR3 DNA sequence: TGTGCCAGCAGTGAGGGGACAGGGGGCGCGGTCTATGAGCAGTTCTTC.

The chain joins TRBV10-3 to TRBJ2-5; TRBD1 matches 8 bases. V lost 4 bases, J lost 5 bases, and 15 bases stayed unmatched. Germline loops: CDR1 ENHRY, CDR2 SYGVKD. The CDR3 runs to 17 residues. The DNA of the CDR3 is TGTGCCATCAGTGGGGCGACAGGGGCTTCCTACGGGGAGACCCAGTACTTC. It is translated as CAISGATGASYGETQYF.

The chain couples TRBV4-3 to TRBJ2-7; D is undetermined. The DNA end lines up better with TRBJ2-1; the J call may be wrong. Germline CDR1 and CDR2: LGHNA and YSLEER. The CDR3 spans 13 residues. DNA of the CDR3: TGCGCCAGCAGCCAAGCAGGTCCGGATGAGCAGTTCTTC. Encoded protein: CASSQAGPDEQFF.

In its sample, this clone was seen a few times. The rearrangement joins TRBV19 to TRBJ2-1, with D perhaps given as TRBD1 or TRBD2 (5 bases each). The germline CDR1 and CDR2 sequences are LNHDA and SQIVND (reference sequence). The V and J ends lost 7 bases and 8 bases respectively, with 18 bases between them. The CDR3 sequence is 14 residues long. The CDR3 bases are TGTGCCAGTACGTTGGGCAGGGAGAGCCATGAGCAGTTCTTC. It translates to CASTLGRESHEQFF.

As concerns this clone: This could be a read error, since a much larger clone is one nucleotide away. The genes are TRBV28 and TRBJ2-1, with 7 bases lining up with TRBD2. The germline V gene encodes CDR1 MDHEN and CDR2 SYDVKM. The ends lost 5 bases at V and 7 bases at J; junction bases unmatched: 2. The CDR3 contains 12 residues. For the CDR3, the DNA is TGTGCCAGCAGTGACGGGAGGAATGAGCAGTTCTTC. Protein product: CASSDGRNEQFF. Supplemented by reference TRBV28 and TRBJ2-1, the full variable domain reads DVKVTQSSRYLVKRTGEKVFLECVQDMDHENMFWYRQDPGLGLRLIYFSYDVKMKEKGDIPEGYSVSREKKERFSLILESASTNQTSMYLCASSDGRNEQFFGPGTRLTVL.

On this clone: With only one base between it and a far larger clone, this is likely a read error. The gene calls are TRBV7-9 and TRBJ1-2; a possible D gene is TRBD1 (5 bases). The CDR3 extends over 15 amino acids. Germline CDR1 and CDR2: SEHNR and FQNEAQ (reference sequence). With 5 bases removed from V and 1 base from J, the gap between germline ends came to 14 bases. CDR3 nucleotides: TGTGCCAGCAGCGCGAGACAGCTACTTAACTATGGCTACACCTTC. Protein: CASSARQLLNYGYTF.

This sequence joins TRBV6-5 and TRBJ2-7, with D uncertain. There are 15 residues in the CDR3. CDR1 and CDR2 (germline): MNHEY, SVGAGI. Trimming took off 2 bases at V and 3 bases at J, with 14 bases between the two ends. CDR3 DNA: TGTGCCAGCAGTTACGCTTTTTCGGACGGCTACGAGCAGTACTTC. Amino acid sequence: CASSYAFSDGYEQYF.

Notes on this clone: A far more abundant clone sits one base away, making this likely a read error. At the DNA level, this CDR3 is encoded by other sequences in the same sample as well. The genes are TRBV30 and TRBJ2-2, with TRBD1 as a possible D gene (6 bases). CDR1 is GTSNPN, CDR2 SVGIG, per germline (reference sequence). CDR3 length: 15 residues. CDR3 nucleotides: TGTGCCTGGAGTGTAAAACCCCGGGACACCGGGGAACTGTTTTTT. It yields the protein CAWSVKPRDTGELFF. Complete variable domain (other parts from reference TRBV30 and TRBJ2-2): SQTIHQWPATLVQPVGSPLSLECTVEGTSNPNLYWYRQAAGRGLQLLFYSVGIGQISSEVPQNLSASRPQDRQFILSSKKLLLSDSGFYLCAWSVKPRDTGELFFGEGSRLTVL.

The chain has TRBV19 and TRBJ2-7, with 8 bases lining up with TRBD1. Germline V gene lookup returns CDR1 LNHDA and CDR2 SQIVND (reference sequence). After removal of 3 bases from V and 3 bases from J, the junction contained 7 bases not matched to a gene. The CDR3 sequence is 15 residues long. The CDR3 DNA follows: TGTGCCAGTAGTATCGGACAGGGTAAACTCTACGAGCAGTACTTC. Residues: CASSIGQGKLYEQYF.

V gene TRBV18 combines with J gene TRBJ2-6; no reliable D call. The CDR3 totals 15 residues. Germline CDR1 is KGHSH and CDR2 is LQKENI. Trimming took off 3 bases at V and 0 bases at J, with 6 bases between the two ends. For the CDR3, the DNA is TGTGCCAGCTCACCGGCAGTCTCTGGGGCCAACGTCCTGACTTTC. This translates into CASSPAVSGANVLTF.

The V and J genes are TRBV18 and TRBJ1-2; D may be TRBD1 (6 bases). The CDR3 sequence is 15 residues long. Looked up from germline, CDR1 is KGHSH and CDR2 is LQKENI. Trimming left V 2 bases short and J 0 bases short, with 10 bases between. CDR3 in DNA: TGTGCCAGCTCACCATCTGAGGGGGCTAACTATGGCTACACCTTC. Residues: CASSPSEGANYGYTF.

The chain couples TRBV4-2 to TRBJ2-4, with 14 bases that match TRBD2. The CDR3 covers 19 residues. Trimming cost V 4 bases and J 3 bases; bases outside gene matches: 11. The germline V gene encodes CDR1 LGHNA and CDR2 YNFKEQ. CDR3 region: CASSLPGLAGEGVKNIQYF. CDR3 bases: TGTGCCAGCAGCCTGCCGGGACTAGCGGGAGAGGGGGTCAAAAACATTCAGTACTTC.

The rearrangement uses TRBV7-6 and TRBJ2-5; D tentatively fits TRBD1 or TRBD2 (5 bases each). The assigned J gene may be wrong: the sequence end matches TRBJ2-7 better. The CDR3 contains 14 residues. Germline CDR1 reads SGHVS; CDR2 reads FNYEAQ. Here the CDR3 reads CASSFRDGSYEQYF. Written as DNA, the CDR3 is TGTGCCAGCAGCTTCCGGGACGGCTCCTACGAGCAGTACTTC.

V and J are TRBV28 and TRBJ1-5; 8 nucleotides align to TRBD1. Germline lookup yields CDR1 MDHEN and CDR2 SYDVKM. CDR3 length: 15 amino acids. J was trimmed by 6 bases and V by 1 base; bases with no gene match: 5. CDR3: CASSLSDREGQPQHF. CDR3 DNA: TGTGCCAGCAGTTTATCGGACAGGGAGGGTCAGCCCCAGCATTTT.

As regards this clone: A far larger clone lies a single base away; this is likely a read error. The sample carries other DNA sequences with the same CDR3. The rearrangement joins TRBV6-5 to TRBJ1-1; 7 bases fit TRBD1. Germline V gives CDR1 MNHEY, CDR2 SVGAGI. Trimming took 6 bases from V and 6 from J; bases not matched to a gene: 7. CDR3 length equals 13 residues. This chain's CDR3 is CASRRDSQSEAFF. CDR3 in DNA: TGTGCCAGCAGGCGGGACAGTCAATCTGAAGCTTTCTTT.

This clone was counted once. The chain carries TRBV4-1 and TRBJ1-2; the match to TRBD1 covers 10 bases. The CDR3 totals 18 residues. CDR1 is MGHRA and CDR2 is YSYEKL in the germline V gene. With V trimmed by 4 bases and J by 7 bases, 18 bases remained unmatched. The CDR3: CASSLGSTLGQGRGGYTF. CDR3 DNA sequence: TGCGCCAGCAGCCTGGGATCGACCTTGGGACAGGGGAGGGGTGGCTACACCTTC.

The chain recombines TRBV7-8 with TRBJ1-2; no reliable D call. This CDR3 is built from 13 residues. CDR1 is SGHVS, CDR2 FQNEAQ, per germline. Trimming took 5 bases from V and 2 from J, leaving 9 bases between them. CDR3 protein: CASSPVENYGYTF. The CDR3 DNA follows: TGTGCCAGCAGCCCCGTAGAGAACTATGGCTACACCTTC. The full variable domain, in which reference TRBV7-8 and TRBJ1-2 provide the parts outside the CDR3, is GAGVSQSPRYKVAKRGQDVALRCDPISGHVSLFWYQQALGQGPEFLTYFQNEAQLDKSGLPSDRFFAERPEGSVSTLKIQRTQQEDSAVYLCASSPVENYGYTFGSGTRLTVV.

The CDR3 region is CAWTHGLAGGREQYF. CDR3 coding DNA: TGTGCCTGGACCCATGGACTAGCGGGAGGACGCGAGCAGTACTTC. V is TRBV30 and J is TRBJ2-7; TRBD2 matches 14 bases. The CDR3 extends over 15 amino acids. Germline assignment: CDR1 GTSNPN and CDR2 SVGIG (reference sequence). Trimming took 4 bases from V and 6 from J; bases not matched to a gene: 8. The full variable domain, rest sourced from reference TRBV30 and TRBJ2-7, is SQTIHQWPATLVQPVGSPLSLECTVEGTSNPNLYWYRQAAGRGLQLLFYSVGIGQISSEVPQNLSASRPQDRQFILSSKKLLLSDSGFYLCAWTHGLAGGREQYFGPGTRLTVT.

With regard to this clone: A far larger clone is only one base removed, so a read error is likely. The rearrangement joins TRBV6-1 to TRBJ2-6; either TRBD1 or TRBD2 may supply D (5 bases each). This CDR3 is 16 amino acids long. CDR1 is MNHNS and CDR2 is SASEGT in the germline V gene. CDR3 nucleotide sequence: TGTGCCAGCAGTGAATTGGACTTCTCTGGGGCCAACGTCCTGATTTTC. It translates to CASSELDFSGANVLIF.

The chain combines TRBV6-1 with TRBJ1-4; no clear D. Trimming stripped 4 bases from V and 0 bases from J, with 15 bases between. This CDR3 comprises 17 residues. Per germline, CDR1 MNHNS and CDR2 SASEGT. The CDR3, as DNA: TGTGCCAGCAGTGTACCCGGTCGCTATGCAACTAATGAAAAACTGTTTTTT. Encoded protein: CASSVPGRYATNEKLFF.

The chain is built from TRBV30 and TRBJ2-3; D is unclear. The CDR3 covers 11 residues. Trimming pared 6 bases from V and 0 bases from J, leaving 4 bases between. Germline CDR1 is GTSNPN and CDR2 is SVGIG (reference sequence). The CDR3 DNA reads TGTGCCTGTGGGAGCACAGATACGCAGTATTTT. This codes for CACGSTDTQYF.

The gene calls are TRBV11-2 and TRBJ1-4, with 9 bases fitting TRBD1. V trimming: 4 bases; J trimming: 7 bases; junction bases outside the gene matches: 4. Looked up from germline, CDR1 is SGHAT and CDR2 is FQNNGV. The CDR3 is 14 amino acids. CDR3 region: CASSYGTGIEKLFF. The CDR3 DNA sequence: TGTGCCAGCAGCTACGGGACAGGGATTGAAAAACTGTTTTTT.

This clone was seen once. The V gene is TRBV6-1, the J gene TRBJ1-1; 7 positions agree with TRBD1. Germline CDR1 and CDR2: MNHNS and SASEGT. The CDR3 consists of 13 residues. V gave up 3 bases and J gave up 6 bases; unmatched junction bases: 4. CDR3 residues: CASSERGLAEAFF. The CDR3 bases are TGTGCCAGCAGTGAGAGGGGGCTGGCTGAAGCTTTCTTT.

This clone has just a few counts. V usage is TRBV29-1 and J usage is TRBJ2-5, with 14 bases fitting TRBD2. CDR3 length: 15 amino acids. V shed 6 bases and J 3 bases; nucleotides not matched to a gene: 6. The germline CDR1 and CDR2 sequences are SQVTM and ANQGSEA. The CDR3 is CSVGGLAGAKETQYF. The CDR3 DNA follows: TGCAGCGTCGGGGGACTAGCGGGGGCAAAAGAGACCCAGTACTTC.

V gene TRBV4-2 combines with J gene TRBJ1-4; unclear D gene. The length of the CDR3 is 17 residues. The V end lost 1 base, the J end lost 8 bases, and 20 bases lay between the germline ends. Per germline, CDR1 LGHNA and CDR2 YNFKEQ. In DNA form, the CDR3 reads TGTGCCAGCAGCCAAGTAGAATTGGAGTCGCTCAGGGAAAAACTGTTTTTT. Its protein product is CASSQVELESLREKLFF.